This TCR beta chain was recovered during a study of T cells in Graves' hyperthyroidism and ophthalmopathy. Findings and limits, study-wide: Ophthalmopathy could be told apart from stable hyperthyroidism with a 13 V-J model.

The sample holds many counts of this clonotype. Its target is not known. CDR1 is MDHEN, CDR2 SYDVKM, per germline. The CDR3 has 12 amino acids. Trimming shortened V by 4 bases and J by 0 bases, and 1 base separated the two germline ends. The investigators amplified TCR beta CDR3 regions from RNA transcripts. The HTBI primer set was used in a first-round RT-PCR of the TCR CDR3. TCRdb independently ran MiXCR on the multiplex PCR reads; one entry per CDR3 protein. Among roughly 350,000 distinct CDR3 sequences, more than 12% were seen once, and the ten largest hold around 20%. The chain employs TRBV28 and TRBJ1-3; no clear D gene. The clonotype originates from a woman between 25 and 40 years old with Graves' ophthalmopathy. Sequenced: blood. The CDR3 region is CASSYSGNTIYF. CDR3 coding DNA: TGTGCCAGCAGTTACTCTGGAAACACCATATATTTT.